These 11 T cell receptor beta chains were sequenced from one sample in a study of T cell clonality in common variable immunodeficiency. Study-level points and caveats: In common variable immunodeficiency, TCR beta chains reportedly carried fewer deletions and N-nucleotide insertions.

No antigens are known for them. Some clones are missing from TCRdb's copy, which holds only in-frame ones; the method was immunoSEQ multiplex PCR. Observed in the sample are around 13,000 clones, none of them singletons. Sample: peripheral blood mononuclear cells. Every receptor here comes from a human donor with common variable immunodeficiency.

For this clone: Read sequence stops 3 residues before the CDR3 end, and the germline J gene provides the missing end. This chain joins TRBV7-6 and TRBJ2-1; TRBD1 agrees at 7 bases. This CDR3 spans 16 amino acids. The junction had 8 bases not matched to a gene; V was cut back by 3 bases and J by 3 bases. Germline CDR1 reads SGHVS; CDR2 reads FNYEAQ. CDR3 residues: CASSFERGQFYNEQFF. Partial CDR3 DNA: TGTGCCAGCAGCTTCGAGAGGGGACAGTTCTACAATGAG.

Regarding this clone: With the read ending 3 residues before the CDR3 end, the germline J gene is used to fill in that end. This sequence joins TRBV18 and TRBJ2-5, with 9 nucleotides matching TRBD2. V dropped 3 bases and J dropped 5; count of bases not matched to a gene: 4. Per the germline V gene, CDR1 is KGHSH and CDR2 is LQKENI. The length of the CDR3 is 14 residues. The chain's CDR3 is CASSPLAGSETQYF. Incomplete CDR3 DNA: TGTGCCAGCTCACCTCTAGCGGGGTCCGAGACC.

As regards this clone: The read falls 3 residues short of the CDR3 end, and the missing part is taken from the germline J gene. The J gene is TRBJ2-2, the V gene TRBV19; D may be TRBD1 (5 bases). CDR1 is LNHDA and CDR2 is SQIVND in the germline V gene (reference sequence). Trimming took off 5 bases at V and 6 bases at J, with 13 bases between the two ends. The CDR3 length is 14 residues. This CDR3 reads CASSSSRVPGELFF. CDR3 DNA (partial): TGTGCCAGTAGTTCCTCCAGGGTTCCCGGGGAG. Together with reference TRBV19 and TRBJ2-2, the CDR3 gives the full variable domain: DGGITQSPKYLFRKEGQNVTLSCEQNLNHDAMYWYRQDPGQGLRLIYYSQIVNDFQKGDIAEGYSVSREKKESFPLTVTSAQKNPTAFYLCASSSSRVPGELFFGEGSRLTVL.

In this sample, this clone turned up a few times. The CDR3 end lies 3 residues beyond the end of the read and is filled in from the germline J gene. This chain uses TRBV7-2 with TRBJ2-7, with D maybe TRBD2 (5 bases). V was pared by 5 bases and J by 3 bases, with 17 bases between. This CDR3 is built from 15 residues. The germline V gene encodes CDR1 SGHTA and CDR2 FQGNSA. CDR3 amino acids: CASSQDFTQIYEQYF. The covered CDR3 bases are TGTGCCAGCAGCCAGGACTTTACACAGATCTACGAG.

This clone is medium-sized by share. The read finishes 3 residues shy of the CDR3 end, and the germline J gene is used to complete it. V and J are TRBV7-6 and TRBJ2-1, with D tentatively TRBD2 (6 bases). The V and J ends lost 7 bases and 2 bases respectively, with 15 bases between them. The CDR3 consists of 15 residues. Germline V lookup: CDR1 SGHVS, CDR2 FNYEAQ. The CDR3 loop is CASTPGLHAYNEQFF. CDR3 DNA (partial): TGTGCCAGCACCCCGGGACTCCACGCCTACAATGAG.

This clone rates as medium-sized. The read halts 3 residues ahead of the CDR3 end, with the missing end drawn from the germline J gene. The gene calls are TRBV20-1 and TRBJ2-2; 7 bases match TRBD2. The V gene end was trimmed by 1 base and the J gene end by 6 bases; junction bases not matched to a gene: 2. The CDR3 extends over 13 amino acids. Germline V gene sequence: CDR1 DFQATT, CDR2 SNEGSKA (reference sequence). This CDR3 reads CSARGGGPGELFF. Partial CDR3 DNA: TGCAGTGCTAGAGGGGGGGGTCCCGGGGAG.

This clone was observed a handful of times. The read ends 3 residues shy of where the CDR3 ends; the end is completed using the germline J gene. This chain links TRBV5-1 with TRBJ2-7; D is unclear. This CDR3 is built from 13 residues. The V gene's germline CDR1 is SGHRS and CDR2 YFSETQ. The V gene lost 3 bases and the J gene lost 3 bases, with 10 bases spanning the gap. CDR3 sequence reads: CASSYGSGYEQYF. The covered CDR3 bases are TGCGCCAGCAGCTATGGGTCGGGCTACGAG.

With respect to this clone: The read gets to within 3 residues of the CDR3 end, and the germline J gene fills in the rest. The chain is built from TRBV18 and TRBJ2-5, with TRBD2 identical over 7 bases. CDR3 length: 14 residues. With 3 bases clipped from V and 5 bases from J, the junction kept 6 bases outside the gene matches. The germline V gene has CDR1 KGHSH and CDR2 LQKENI. The DNA read from the CDR3 is TGTGCCAGCTCACCCCCGCGGGGGAGCGAGACC. This gives the protein CASSPPRGSET. The entire CDR3 sequence reads CASSPPRGSETQYF.

This clone was counted between two and nine times. The CDR3 is cut off 3 residues early in the read; its end comes from the germline J gene. V is TRBV7-8 and J is TRBJ2-5; 14 bases agree with TRBD2. V was pared by 0 bases and J by 7 bases, with 1 base of the junction left unmatched. This CDR3 contains 15 residues. Germline CDR1 SGHVS, CDR2 FQNEAQ. CDR3 in amino acids: CASSLAGTSGGTQYF. The part of the CDR3 DNA that was read is TGTGCCAGCAGCTTAGCGGGGACTAGCGGGGGGACC.

This clone turned up a few times. The read halts 3 residues ahead of the CDR3 end, with the missing end drawn from the germline J gene. The chain joins TRBV18 to TRBJ2-5; a weak D match, TRBD1 (6 bases). CDR3 length: 15 amino acids. Trimming removed 1 base from V and 5 bases from J, with 14 bases in between. Germline assignment: CDR1 KGHSH and CDR2 LQKENI. CDR3 amino acids: CASSPLSRGWETQYF. The DNA read from the CDR3 is TGTGCCAGCTCACCACTCTCCAGGGGTTGGGAGACC.

For this clone: From the germline J gene comes the end of the CDR3, since the read stops 3 residues before it. The rearrangement uses TRBV18 and TRBJ1-5; 12 nucleotides match TRBD1. The V and J ends lost 6 bases and 2 bases, in that order; junction bases with no gene match: 11. The CDR3 is 18 amino acids. Germline lookup yields CDR1 KGHSH and CDR2 LQKENI. CDR3 residues: CASSGTGGGGLRNQPQHF. CDR3 bases read: TGTGCCAGCTCGGGGACAGGGGGCGGAGGGCTTCGCAATCAGCCC.